This TCR beta chain emerged from a study of Ad26.COV2.S vaccination and SARS-CoV-2 variants. Study background: COV1001, an Ad26.COV2.S trial, supplied this vaccine-arm donor. Dosing was one shot or two shots 56 days apart.

The CDR3 is made up of 16 amino acids. Per the germline V gene, CDR1 is SEHNR and CDR2 is FQNEAQ (reference sequence). V shed 3 bases and J 3 bases; nucleotides not matched to a gene: 7. Treatment of the sample: about 20 received Ad26.COV2.S at low or high dose, single or two shots; several received placebo; per-sample allocation not given. The investigators took samples on day 63 after the first vaccine or placebo injection. Participants' vaccine, an Ad26 vector, delivered Wuhan-strain SARS-CoV-2 spike. Measured with immunoSEQ multiplex PCR; TCRdb has only the in-frame clones, and not every one. The sample yields 350,000 to 450,000 clones, roughly 80% seen once.

The sequenced sample was peripheral blood, obtained in a trial of Ad26.COV2.S vaccine versus placebo. The rearrangement uses TRBV7-9 and TRBJ1-4, with 7 bases lining up with TRBD1. The TCR was taken from a person aged 18-65 years who received the Ad26.COV2.S COVID-19 vaccine or a placebo. CDR3 loop: CASSLGQLIANEKLFF. In DNA, the CDR3 is TGTGCCAGCAGCTTGGGACAGCTAATCGCTAATGAAAAACTGTTTTTT.